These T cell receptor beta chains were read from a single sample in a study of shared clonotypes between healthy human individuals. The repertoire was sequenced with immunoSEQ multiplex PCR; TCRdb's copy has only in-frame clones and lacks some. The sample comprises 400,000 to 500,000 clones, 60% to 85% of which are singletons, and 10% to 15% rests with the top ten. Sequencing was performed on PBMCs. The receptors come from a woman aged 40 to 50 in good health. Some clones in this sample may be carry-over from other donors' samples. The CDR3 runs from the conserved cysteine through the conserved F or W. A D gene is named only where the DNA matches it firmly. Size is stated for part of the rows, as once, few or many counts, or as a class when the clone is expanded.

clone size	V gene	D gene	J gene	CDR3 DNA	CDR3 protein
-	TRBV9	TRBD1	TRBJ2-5	TGTGCCAGCAGCGATGAAGGGGGCGCACAAGAGACCCAGTACTTC	CASSDEGGAQETQYF
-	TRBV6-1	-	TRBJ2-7	TGTGCCAGCGGGGCCGGCCGTGGGCAGTCCTACGAGCAGTACTTC	CASGAGRGQSYEQYF
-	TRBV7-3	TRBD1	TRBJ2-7	TGTGCCAGCAGCTCCGGGACAGCTGGGGAGCAGTACTTC	CASSSGTAGEQYF
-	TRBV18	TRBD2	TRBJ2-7	TGTGCCAGCTCACCGGATGCTAGCGGTTCGTACTTC	CASSPDASGSYF
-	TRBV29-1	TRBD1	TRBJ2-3	TGCAGCGTGGCCGGGACAGTCGTCACAGATACGCAGTATTTT	CSVAGTVVTDTQYF
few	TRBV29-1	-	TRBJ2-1	TGCAGCGTTGATAGCGGCCCAGCCTACAATGAGCAGTTCTTC	CSVDSGPAYNEQFF
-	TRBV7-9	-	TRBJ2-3	TGTGCCAGCAGCGACTGGACAGCCAGCACAGATACGCAGTATTTT	CASSDWTASTDTQYF
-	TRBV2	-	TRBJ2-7	TGTGCCAGCAGAGCAGGGGATGCTTACGAGCAGTACTTC	CASRAGDAYEQYF
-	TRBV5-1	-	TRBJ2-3	TGCGCCAGCAGCTTGGAGGGGCGGAGCGGAGATACGCAGTATTTT	CASSLEGRSGDTQYF
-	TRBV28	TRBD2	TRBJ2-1	TGTGCCAGCAGTCCTTCCACGGGACTAGCGGGAGGGACCAATGAGCAGTTCTTC	CASSPSTGLAGGTNEQFF
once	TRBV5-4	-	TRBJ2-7	TGTGCCAGCAGCTTGATCGGACAGCTGTCCTACGAGCAGTACTTC	CASSLIGQLSYEQYF
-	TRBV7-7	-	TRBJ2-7	TGTGCCAGCAGCTTAGGGGGGTTTCTCACTGGCGAGCAGTACTTC	CASSLGGFLTGEQYF
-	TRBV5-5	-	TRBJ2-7	TGTGCCAGCAGCTTGGAGGCTGACTACGAGCAGTACTTC	CASSLEADYEQYF
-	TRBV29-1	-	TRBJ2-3	TGCAGCGTTGAACTAGATATAACGCAGTATTTT	CSVELDITQYF
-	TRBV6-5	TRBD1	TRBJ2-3	TGTGCCAGCAGTCTGACGACAGGGAGCACAGATACGCAGTATTTT	CASSLTTGSTDTQYF
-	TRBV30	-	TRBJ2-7	TGTGCCTGGAGTTGGGCGGGCTACGAGCAGTACTTC	CAWSWAGYEQYF
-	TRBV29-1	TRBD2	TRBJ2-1	TGCAGCGTTGCTGACCAGGGACTAGCGGGAGAAGTCACGTTCTTC	CSVADQGLAGEVTFF
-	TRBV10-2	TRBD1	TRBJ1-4	TGCGCCAGCAGTGAGTCGGGATGGGACAGCTACTTAAATGAAAAACTGTTTTTT	CASSESGWDSYLNEKLFF
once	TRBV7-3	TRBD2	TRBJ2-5	TGTGCCAGCCCGAAGCACGGCGGGAGGGCTGAGACCCAGTACTTC	CASPKHGGRAETQYF
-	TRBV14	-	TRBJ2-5	TGTGCCAGCAGCCCTACACGGGGCCAAGAGACCCAGTACTTC	CASSPTRGQETQYF
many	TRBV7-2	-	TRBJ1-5	TGTGCCAGCAGCTCCAGGGTAGGTCAGCCCCAGCATTTT	CASSSRVGQPQHF
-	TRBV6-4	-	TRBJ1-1	TGTGCCAGCAGTGACTTGCTGGAGGGCATGAACACTGAAGCTTTCTTT	CASSDLLEGMNTEAFF
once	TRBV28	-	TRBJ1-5	TGTGCCAGCAGTTTAATCTCGACGGGTCACAATCAGCCCCAGCATTTT	CASSLISTGHNQPQHF